Presented here are 20 T cell receptor beta chains from one specimen sequenced in a study of shared clonotypes between healthy human individuals. The protocol was immunoSEQ multiplex PCR, while the TCRdb copy is restricted to in-frame clones and leaves out a portion. The sample includes roughly 2.4 million clones, approximately 95% seen only once; the top ten take roughly 0.13%. What was sequenced was naive CD4+ T cells sorted from blood. As to subset: CD45RA+ positively selected. All receptors come from a man in his late teens or twenties in good health.

The chain carries TRBV7-3 and TRBJ2-5; 11 nucleotides line up with TRBD1. V shed 4 bases and J 1 base; nucleotides not matched to a gene: 2. The CDR3 is made up of 15 amino acids. Germline lookup yields CDR1 SGHTA and CDR2 FQGTGA. CDR3 sequence (DNA): TGTGCCAGCAGCTGGACAGGGGGCAGCCAAGAGACCCAGTACTTC. It yields the protein CASSWTGGSQETQYF.

The rearrangement uses TRBV6-6 and TRBJ2-2, with D perhaps TRBD2 (5 bases). CDR3 length: 15 amino acids. The V end was cut by 2 bases, the J end by 0 bases, with 7 bases between. Germline CDR1 is MNHNY and CDR2 is SVGAGI (reference sequence). As DNA, the CDR3 is TGTGCCAGCAGTTACGGCGGGTCGAACACCGGGGAGCTGTTTTTT. Its protein product is CASSYGGSNTGELFF.

This chain uses TRBV11-3 with TRBJ2-7; D is unclear. Germline assignment: CDR1 SGHNT and CDR2 YENEEA. This CDR3 has 13 amino acids. Trimming left V 2 bases short and J 5 bases short, with 10 bases between. CDR3 DNA: TGTGCCAGCAGCTTATACGGTTCTCACGAGCAGTACTTC. Translated, it gives CASSLYGSHEQYF.

V and J are TRBV27 and TRBJ1-2; maybe TRBD1 (6 bases). The V gene's germline CDR1 is MNHEY and CDR2 SMNVEV (reference sequence). The CDR3 is made up of 14 amino acids. Trimming pared 1 base from V and 7 bases from J, leaving 13 bases between. CDR3 amino acids: CASSLLGASSGYTF. CDR3 nucleotide sequence: TGTGCCAGCAGTTTATTGGGGGCGTCGAGTGGCTACACCTTC.

The chain combines TRBV7-9 with TRBJ2-7; maybe TRBD1 (6 bases). Trimming cost V 3 bases and J 4 bases, with 19 bases left between them. This CDR3 has 16 amino acids. Germline-derived CDR1 and CDR2 are SEHNR and FQNEAQ (reference sequence). The CDR3, as DNA: TGTGCCAGCAGCTTCCCTTCCGGGACAAAGGAGTACGAGCAGTACTTC. Amino acid sequence: CASSFPSGTKEYEQYF.

The count of this clone is one. The chain links TRBV11-3 to TRBJ1-1; D not certain. Germline V gives CDR1 SGHNT, CDR2 YENEEA. This CDR3 comprises 12 residues. Trimming took 8 bases from V and 1 from J, leaving 8 bases between them. Here the CDR3 reads CASSQSNTEAFF. The CDR3 bases are TGTGCCAGCTCCCAGTCGAACACTGAAGCTTTCTTT.

J is TRBJ1-2 and V is TRBV5-1; the D gene is possibly TRBD1 (6 bases). V was cut by 7 bases and J by 4 bases, with 17 bases left in between. The CDR3 has 14 amino acids. CDR1 and CDR2 from the germline V gene are SGHRS and YFSETQ. The chain's CDR3 is CASGEQGLSYGYTF. Here the CDR3 DNA reads TGCGCCAGCGGAGAACAGGGACTAAGCTATGGCTACACCTTC.

In the case of this clone: Other DNA variants within this sample encode the same CDR3. CDR3 protein: CASSWGQGAGYEQYF. The CDR3 bases are TGTGCCAGCAGCTGGGGACAGGGGGCGGGTTACGAGCAGTACTTC. This chain links TRBV5-5 with TRBJ2-7, with 12 bases lining up with TRBD1. Per the germline V gene, CDR1 is SGHKS and CDR2 is YYEKEE (reference sequence). The CDR3 runs 15 residues. Trimming removed 3 bases from V and 4 bases from J; junction bases left unmatched: 5.

This clone was found once. V gene TRBV10-2 combines with J gene TRBJ1-1; 9 bases match TRBD1. Unmatched junction bases numbered 7, after V lost 6 bases and J lost 5 bases. The CDR3 is 14 amino acids. From germline, CDR1 is WSHSY and CDR2 SAAADI. The chain's CDR3 is CASSEDRGKTEAFF. CDR3 sequence (DNA): TGCGCCAGCAGCGAGGACAGGGGAAAGACTGAAGCTTTCTTT.

The genes are TRBV4-1 and TRBJ2-5; D remains unclear. V was clipped by 0 bases and J by 7 bases, with 21 bases between them. The CDR3 has 17 residues. Germline V gives CDR1 MGHRA, CDR2 YSYEKL. CDR3 residues: CASSQDLSGITHGTQYF. The CDR3 DNA reads as TGCGCCAGCAGCCAAGATCTTTCCGGAATCACTCACGGGACCCAGTACTTC.

The chain employs TRBV7-9 and TRBJ1-4; D remains ambiguous. Trimming took 2 bases from V and 4 from J, leaving 14 bases between them. The CDR3 is 16 amino acids. The V gene's germline CDR1 is SEHNR and CDR2 FQNEAQ (reference sequence). The CDR3 region is CASSLMPSGGNEKLFF. The CDR3, as DNA: TGTGCCAGCAGCTTAATGCCGAGCGGAGGTAATGAAAAACTGTTTTTT.

CDR3 nucleotides: TGTGCCAGCAGTTTAGCGGAGAACTATGGCTACACCTTC. Protein: CASSLAENYGYTF. J is TRBJ1-2 and V is TRBV28; no clear D gene. Germline V lookup: CDR1 MDHEN, CDR2 SYDVKM. The CDR3 length is 13 residues. The ends were cut back, 2 bases at V and 2 bases at J, with 6 bases in the middle.

The CDR3 coding sequence is TGTGCCAGCACCCTTCGGGGATATAATTCACCCCTCCACTTT. Translation gives CASTLRGYNSPLHF. The rearrangement links TRBV2 to TRBJ1-6, with unresolved D. Germline values: CDR1 SNHLY, CDR2 FYNNEI. V shed 7 bases and J shed 4 bases, with 11 bases lying between them. This CDR3 region has 14 residues.

This rearrangement joins TRBV25-1 to TRBJ2-7; 10 nucleotides line up with TRBD1. CDR1 is MGHDK, CDR2 SYGVNS, per germline. J gave up 2 bases and V 6 bases, and 4 bases lay outside the gene matches. This CDR3 is built from 14 residues. CDR3 nucleotide sequence: TGTGCCAGCAGAGGGACAGGGGCACCCTACGAGCAGTACTTC. Protein product: CASRGTGAPYEQYF.

This chain connects TRBV19 to TRBJ1-5; D possibly corresponds to TRBD1 (5 bases). V lost 8 bases and J 1 base, leaving 15 bases between the germline ends. Germline loops: CDR1 LNHDA, CDR2 SQIVND (reference sequence). The CDR3 has 15 amino acids. The CDR3 nucleotides are TGTGCCAGTTCCTTGGTTGGGGGGAGCAATCAGCCCCAGCATTTT. This codes for CASSLVGGSNQPQHF.

Worth noting for this clone: One junction end disagrees with the germline gene, perhaps due to a read error. The chain links TRBV10-1 to TRBJ2-7; D gene ambiguous. Germline assignment: CDR1 WNHNN and CDR2 SYGVQD (reference sequence). CDR3 length: 8 amino acids. This chain's CDR3 is CASREDGF. CDR3 in DNA: TGCGCCAGCCGCGAGGATGGCTTC.

J is TRBJ2-3 and V is TRBV11-2, with D uncertain. Per the germline V gene, CDR1 is SGHAT and CDR2 is FQNNGV. Trimming cost V 0 bases and J 7 bases, with 2 bases left between them. This CDR3 is 11 amino acids long. CDR3 nucleotide sequence: TGTGCCAGCAGCTTAGACTATACGCAGTATTTT. Its protein is CASSLDYTQYF.

The chain joins TRBV7-9 to TRBJ2-2; D ambiguous. Per germline, CDR1 SEHNR and CDR2 FQNEAQ (reference sequence). Trimming removed 2 bases from V and 5 bases from J, with 6 bases in between. The CDR3 has 13 residues. CDR3 loop: CASSLWVTGELFF. Here the CDR3 DNA reads TGTGCCAGCAGCTTATGGGTGACCGGGGAGCTGTTTTTT.

The CDR3 DNA sequence: TGTGCTAGTGGTTTGAAGCGCGATCAATCAGGCGGGGAGCTGTTTTTT. Its translation is CASGLKRDQSGGELFF. The chain joins TRBV12-5 to TRBJ2-2, with D unresolved. Looked up from germline, CDR1 is LGHNT and CDR2 is FRNRAP. The CDR3 is 16 residues long. V lost 2 bases, J lost 7 bases, and 17 bases lay in between.

The rearrangement joins TRBV6-5 to TRBJ2-7; a possible D gene is TRBD1 (5 bases). The CDR3 is 13 residues long. The V and J ends lost 6 bases and 3 bases respectively, with 12 bases between them. Germline V CDR1 and CDR2: MNHEY, SVGAGI. CDR3 DNA: TGTGCCAGCAGGCAAGGGGTCCGCTACGAGCAGTACTTC. Amino acid sequence: CASRQGVRYEQYF.